One and the same sample provided the 19 T cell receptor beta chains below, sequenced in a study of cytomegalovirus exposure and HLA in healthy donors. Both 60 Vbeta primers and 13 Jbeta primers went into the PCR. TCRdb's table, derived via immunoSEQ multiplex PCR, lists solely in-frame clones and lacks some. The sample lists hundreds of thousands of clones, around 89% seen once, with approximately 1% in the top ten. Material: PBMCs. These receptors were obtained from a woman aged 18-29 years in good health and CMV-seronegative.

The rearrangement joins TRBV5-4 to TRBJ2-1; 9 bases map to TRBD1. Germline trimming cut 0 bases from V and 6 bases from J; bases unmatched to any gene: 4. CDR1 SGHNT and CDR2 YYREEE come from the germline V gene (reference sequence). The CDR3 has 15 residues. The CDR3: CASSLEGQGSNEQFF. The CDR3 bases are TGTGCCAGCAGCTTGGAGGGACAGGGTAGCAATGAGCAGTTCTTC.

This rearrangement joins TRBV7-8 to TRBJ1-2; TRBD1 agrees at 7 bases. Germline loops: CDR1 SGHVS, CDR2 FQNEAQ. The V and J ends lost 3 bases and 6 bases, in that order; junction bases with no gene match: 4. There are 13 residues in the CDR3. The CDR3: CASSFDRENGYTF. The CDR3, as DNA: TGTGCCAGCAGCTTCGACAGGGAAAATGGCTACACCTTC.

The CDR3 bases are TGTGCCAGCAGCTTTGCGGGGGGTTATAAAGATACGCAGTATTTT. Residues: CASSFAGGYKDTQYF. The J gene is TRBJ2-3, the V gene TRBV13, with TRBD2 matching 8 bases. The J segment lost 5 bases and the V segment lost 3 bases, leaving 7 bases of the junction unmatched. Per the germline V gene, CDR1 is PRHDT and CDR2 is FYEKMQ (reference sequence). CDR3 size: 15 residues.

This chain uses TRBV7-6 with TRBJ2-5, with 7 bases fitting TRBD1. The CDR3 is 14 residues long. J was trimmed by 1 base and V by 8 bases; bases with no gene match: 7. CDR1 is SGHVS and CDR2 is FNYEAQ in the germline V gene. CDR3 in amino acids: CASRQQGTQETQYF. The DNA of the CDR3 is TGTGCCAGCCGACAACAGGGGACCCAAGAGACCCAGTACTTC.

The chain recombines TRBV10-1 with TRBJ2-2, with TRBD2 matching 8 bases. The CDR3 has 15 residues. Germline values: CDR1 WNHNN, CDR2 SYGVQD (reference sequence). V shed 3 bases and J 7 bases; nucleotides not matched to a gene: 7. CDR3 loop: CASSDGGRSIGELFF. CDR3 nucleotides: TGCGCCAGCAGTGATGGCGGGAGGTCGATCGGGGAGCTGTTTTTT.

The J gene is TRBJ2-5, the V gene TRBV7-7, with D possibly being TRBD1 (6 bases). The CDR3 runs 21 residues. CDR1 and CDR2 from the germline V gene are SSHAT and FNYEAQ (reference sequence). V was shortened by 1 base and J by 0 bases, with 27 bases between the two germline ends. The CDR3 DNA is TGTGCCAGCAGCTTAGGTCATAGCAGGGGATACGGGCCCTCGTACCAAGAGACCCAGTACTTC. Protein sequence: CASSLGHSRGYGPSYQETQYF.

The CDR3 is CASSIGGLNTEAFF. CDR3 bases: TGCGCCAGCAGTATCGGCGGGTTAAACACTGAAGCTTTCTTT. The chain combines TRBV5-1 with TRBJ1-1; D unclear. This CDR3 contains 14 residues. Trimming stripped 5 bases from V and 2 bases from J, with 13 bases between. Per germline, CDR1 SGHRS and CDR2 YFSETQ.

The J gene is TRBJ2-3, the V gene TRBV6-5, with TRBD2 as a possible D gene (6 bases). Looked up from germline, CDR1 is MNHEY and CDR2 is SVGAGI. The CDR3 runs to 13 residues. With 4 bases removed from V and 6 bases from J, the gap between germline ends came to 11 bases. CDR3 sequence: CASSWRAEDTQYF. The CDR3 nucleotides are TGTGCCAGCAGTTGGAGGGCGGAGGATACGCAGTATTTT.

This clone was detected a few times. The gene calls are TRBV4-1 and TRBJ1-4; D is unresolved. The CDR3 sequence is 14 residues long. Trimming stripped 1 base from V and 5 bases from J, with 8 bases between. Germline V gives CDR1 MGHRA, CDR2 YSYEKL. The CDR3 DNA reads as TGCGCCAGCAGCCAAGCCAGAGGGAATGAAAAACTGTTTTTT. Translating it yields CASSQARGNEKLFF.

The chain joins TRBV6-6 to TRBJ2-5; D is perhaps TRBD2 (6 bases). Germline loops: CDR1 MNHNY, CDR2 SVGAGI (reference sequence). With 8 bases removed from V and 7 bases from J, the gap between germline ends came to 14 bases. The CDR3 consists of 12 residues. The CDR3 is CASQVFGGTQYF. The CDR3 region has the DNA TGTGCCAGCCAAGTCTTCGGGGGGACCCAGTACTTC.

V gene TRBV9 combines with J gene TRBJ2-1; the match to TRBD2 covers 10 bases. This CDR3 is 17 amino acids long. CDR1 and CDR2 (germline): SGDLS, YYNGEE. V lost 1 base, J lost 6 bases, and 10 bases stayed unmatched. CDR3 in amino acids: CASSVIESGGAVNEQFF. CDR3 bases: TGTGCCAGCAGCGTAATAGAGAGCGGGGGGGCCGTCAATGAGCAGTTCTTC.

This chain uses TRBV18 with TRBJ2-7; tentative D call: TRBD2 (6 bases). The CDR3 is made up of 13 amino acids. Between the trimmed V and J ends, which lost 7 bases and 0 bases, there was a span of 10 bases. Germline CDR1 is KGHSH and CDR2 is LQKENI. CDR3 loop: CASYSGSSYEQYF. The CDR3 DNA follows: TGTGCCAGCTACTCCGGGAGCTCCTACGAGCAGTACTTC.

In this sample, this clone turned up a few times. The genes are TRBV11-2 and TRBJ1-2; 7 nucleotides align to TRBD1. With V trimmed by 5 bases and J by 8 bases, 5 bases remained unmatched. Germline V gene lookup returns CDR1 SGHAT and CDR2 FQNNGV. The CDR3 is 12 amino acids. For the CDR3, the DNA is TGTGCCAGCAGCATGACAGGGCTAGGCTACACCTTC. Encoded protein: CASSMTGLGYTF.

V is TRBV5-5 and J is TRBJ2-1; the match to TRBD1 covers 7 bases. The CDR3 has 15 amino acids. CDR1 and CDR2 (germline): SGHKS, YYEKEE (reference sequence). The V gene end was trimmed by 5 bases and the J gene end by 7 bases; junction bases not matched to a gene: 12. CDR3 coding DNA: TGTGCCAGCAGTCTCCGGGACAGAGAGCTTAATGAGCAGTTCTTC. It yields the protein CASSLRDRELNEQFF.

This sequence joins TRBV7-3 and TRBJ2-1; 11 nucleotides align to TRBD2. J lost 7 bases, V lost 4 bases, and 6 bases had no gene match. Germline lookup yields CDR1 SGHTA and CDR2 FQGTGA. There are 15 residues in the CDR3. This CDR3 is CASSSTSGALNEQFF. CDR3 nucleotide sequence: TGTGCCAGCAGCTCGACTAGCGGGGCCTTAAATGAGCAGTTCTTC.

This clone showed up just a few times. The CDR3 reads CASSYYRETNEKLFF. In nucleotides, the CDR3 is TGTGCCAGCAGCTATTACAGGGAGACTAATGAAAAACTGTTTTTT. The chain carries TRBV7-9 and TRBJ1-4; weak D call: TRBD1 (6 bases). CDR3 length equals 15 residues. Trimming left V 4 bases short and J 2 bases short, with 11 bases between. Germline CDR1 is SEHNR and CDR2 is FQNEAQ (reference sequence).

The V call is TRBV4-3, the J call TRBJ2-7; the D is unclear. Germline V CDR1 and CDR2: LGHNA, YSLEER. CDR3 size: 14 residues. The V end was cut by 1 base, the J end by 0 bases, with 7 bases between. The CDR3 DNA reads as TGCGCCAGCAGCCAAGGCACATTCTCCTACGAGCAGTACTTC. Translating gives CASSQGTFSYEQYF.

The chain is built from TRBV7-3 and TRBJ2-7; the match to TRBD2 covers 7 bases. The germline V gene encodes CDR1 SGHTA and CDR2 FQGTGA. V gave up 2 bases and J gave up 2 bases; unmatched junction bases: 6. This CDR3 has 15 residues. CDR3 region: CASSLLPGGAYEQYF. Written as DNA, the CDR3 is TGTGCCAGCAGCTTACTCCCGGGAGGTGCCTACGAGCAGTACTTC.

This chain connects TRBV7-2 to TRBJ1-2; D is undetermined. Germline V CDR1 and CDR2: SGHTA, FQGNSA. This CDR3 comprises 15 residues. Trimming stripped 5 bases from V and 4 bases from J, with 17 bases between. CDR3 protein: CASSLTPLGLYGYTF. The CDR3 bases are TGTGCCAGCAGCCTAACCCCCCTTGGGCTCTATGGCTACACCTTC.